This T cell receptor beta chain was sequenced during a study of T-cell memory formation after mild COVID-19. This clonotype was observed a handful of times. The V gene lost 4 bases and the J gene lost 0 bases, with 9 bases spanning the gap. This CDR3 spans 14 amino acids. Germline assignment: CDR1 MGHDK and CDR2 SYGVNS. TCRdb analysed the 5' RACE reads with MiXCR anew, one entry per CDR3 protein. The table shows over 130,000 distinct CDR3 sequences, with 11% to 15% occurring only once. Sample: PBMCs or a T cell subset sorted from them (not recorded which). This sequence was found in an adult woman who had mild COVID-19 (a few samples of this study predate the infection). Cell type and time point are not known. The chain uses TRBV25-1 and TRBJ1-1, with D maybe TRBD1 (6 bases). CDR3 loop: CASSATGLNTEAFF. For the CDR3, the DNA is TGTGCCAGCAGTGCCACAGGGCTGAACACTGAAGCTTTCTTT.